This TCR beta chain came from a study of blood T cell repertoires in COVID-19. Study overall: Spain, Italy and the United States supplied samples that represented acute and convalescent COVID-19. T cells, B-cell-depleted T cells, or PBMCs supplied cDNA or gDNA.

How the authors handled the data: Amplification from reference gene primers served as the basis for estimated nucleated cell counts. Assay used: immunoSEQ multiplex PCR; TCRdb lists only in-frame clones, some missing. V, J and clone size are those of that table, while D and trimming were read from the DNA. The sample has a few hundred thousand clones, about 85% seen once. The sample comprised peripheral blood. The clonotype originates from a man aged 18 to 30 with active or convalescent COVID-19.

In DNA, the CDR3 is TGCGCCAGCAGCCTGGACACGGAGGGCACTGAAGCTTTCTTT. Amino acids: CASSLDTEGTEAFF. This rearrangement joins TRBV5-1 to TRBJ1-1; tentative D call: TRBD1 (5 bases). Trimming shortened V by 4 bases and J by 4 bases, and 14 bases separated the two germline ends. Germline V CDR1 and CDR2: SGHRS, YFSETQ. CDR3 length: 14 amino acids.